This TCR beta chain was identified during a study of monozygotic twins with inflammatory bowel disease. The study's findings and limits: Subtypes among T cells remained indistinguishable. Healthy co-twins showed greater TCRbeta diversity (inverse Simpson) than IBD patients.

Every TCR library drew on about 3.5 ug of total RNA. From its re-call of the 5' RACE reads, TCRdb lists each CDR3 protein once, without DNA. This sample contains about 300,000 distinct CDR3 sequences. Note on this clonotype: No antigen is known for it.

The CDR3 has 11 amino acids. The origin of this receptor is a human donor with ulcerative colitis or Crohn's disease, or a healthy co-twin of an affected twin (not recorded which). The chain uses TRBV21-1 and TRBJ2-1; without DNA, the TCRdb call of TRBD1 cannot be checked. TRBV21-1 is reported as a pseudogene. Sequencing was done on a sample of blood. CDR3 amino acids: CASSNGTVQFF.